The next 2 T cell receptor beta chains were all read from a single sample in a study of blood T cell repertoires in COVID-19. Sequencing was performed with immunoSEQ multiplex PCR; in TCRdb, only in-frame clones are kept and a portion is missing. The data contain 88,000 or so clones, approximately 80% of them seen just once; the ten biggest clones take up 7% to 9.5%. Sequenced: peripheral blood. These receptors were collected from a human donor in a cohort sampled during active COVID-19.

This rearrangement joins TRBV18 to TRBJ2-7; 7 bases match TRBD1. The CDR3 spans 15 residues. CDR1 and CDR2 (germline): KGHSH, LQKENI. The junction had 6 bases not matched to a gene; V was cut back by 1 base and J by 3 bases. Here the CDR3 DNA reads TGTGCCAGCTCACCACTCACAGGGGCGGGCTACGAGCAGTACTTC. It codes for CASSPLTGAGYEQYF.

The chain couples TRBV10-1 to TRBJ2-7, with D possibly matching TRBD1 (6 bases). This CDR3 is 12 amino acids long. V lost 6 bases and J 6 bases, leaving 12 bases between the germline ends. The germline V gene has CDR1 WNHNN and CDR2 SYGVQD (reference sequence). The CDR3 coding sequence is TGCGCCAGCAGCAAAACAGGGAGCGAGCAGTACTTC. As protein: CASSKTGSEQYF.